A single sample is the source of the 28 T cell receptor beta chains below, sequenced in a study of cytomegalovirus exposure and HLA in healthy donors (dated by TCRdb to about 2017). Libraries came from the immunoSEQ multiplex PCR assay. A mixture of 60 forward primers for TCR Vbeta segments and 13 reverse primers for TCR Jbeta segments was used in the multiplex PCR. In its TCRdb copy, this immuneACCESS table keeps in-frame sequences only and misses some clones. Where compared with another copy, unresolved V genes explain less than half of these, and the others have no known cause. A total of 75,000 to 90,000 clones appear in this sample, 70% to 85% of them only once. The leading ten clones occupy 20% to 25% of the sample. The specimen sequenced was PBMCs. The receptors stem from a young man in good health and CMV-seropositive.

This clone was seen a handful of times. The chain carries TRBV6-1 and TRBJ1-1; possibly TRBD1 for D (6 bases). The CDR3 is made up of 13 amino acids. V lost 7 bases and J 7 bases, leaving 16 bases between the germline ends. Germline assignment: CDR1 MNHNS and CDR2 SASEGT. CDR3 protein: CASTPTQGIEAFF. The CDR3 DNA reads TGTGCCAGCACCCCAACCCAGGGGATTGAAGCTTTCTTT.

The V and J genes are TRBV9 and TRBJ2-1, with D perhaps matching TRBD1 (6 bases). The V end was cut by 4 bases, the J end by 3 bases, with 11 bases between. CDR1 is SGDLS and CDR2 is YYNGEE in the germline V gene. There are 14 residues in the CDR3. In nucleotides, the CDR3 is TGTGCCAGCAGCCCCGGACAGATCTACAATGAGCAGTTCTTC. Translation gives CASSPGQIYNEQFF.

The DNA of the CDR3 is TGTGCCAGCAGTTACAACAGGATGAACACTGAAGCTTTCTTT. It specifies CASSYNRMNTEAFF. The V and J genes are TRBV6-5 and TRBJ1-1, with D perhaps TRBD1 (5 bases). Germline CDR1 reads MNHEY; CDR2 reads SVGAGI. CDR3 length equals 14 residues. V was cut by 2 bases and J by 0 bases, with 7 bases left in between.

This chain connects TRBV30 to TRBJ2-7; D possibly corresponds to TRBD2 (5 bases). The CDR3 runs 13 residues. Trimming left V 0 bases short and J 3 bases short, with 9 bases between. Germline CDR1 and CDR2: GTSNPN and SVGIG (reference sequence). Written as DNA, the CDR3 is TGTGCCTGGAGTGTACGAGGGAGCTACGAGCAGTACTTC. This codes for CAWSVRGSYEQYF.

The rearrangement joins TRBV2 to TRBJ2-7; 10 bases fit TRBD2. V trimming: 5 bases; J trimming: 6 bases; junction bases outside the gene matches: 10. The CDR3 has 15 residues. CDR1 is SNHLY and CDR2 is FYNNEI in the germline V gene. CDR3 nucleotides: TGTGCCAGCAGTAGATTAGCGGGAGGCGGGTCCGAGCAGTACTTC. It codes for CASSRLAGGGSEQYF.

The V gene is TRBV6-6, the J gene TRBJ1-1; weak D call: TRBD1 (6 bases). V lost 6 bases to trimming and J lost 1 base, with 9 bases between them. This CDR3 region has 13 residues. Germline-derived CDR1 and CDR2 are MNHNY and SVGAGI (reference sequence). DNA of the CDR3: TGTGCCAGCAGCCTAGGGGGGAACACTGAAGCTTTCTTT. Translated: CASSLGGNTEAFF.

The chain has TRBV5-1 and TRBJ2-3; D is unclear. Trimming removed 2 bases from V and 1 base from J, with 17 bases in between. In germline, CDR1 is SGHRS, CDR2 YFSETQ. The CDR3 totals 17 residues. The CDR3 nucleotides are TGCGCCAGCAGCTTACAGCCCTTTATAACACGCACAGATACGCAGTATTTT. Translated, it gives CASSLQPFITRTDTQYF.

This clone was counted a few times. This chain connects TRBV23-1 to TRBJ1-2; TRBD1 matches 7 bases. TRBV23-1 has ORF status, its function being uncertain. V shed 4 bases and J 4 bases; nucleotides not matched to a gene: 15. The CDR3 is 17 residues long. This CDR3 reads CASSLLPRDSDAYGYTF. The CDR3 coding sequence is TGCGCCAGCAGTCTCCTTCCCCGGGACAGCGATGCCTATGGCTACACCTTC.

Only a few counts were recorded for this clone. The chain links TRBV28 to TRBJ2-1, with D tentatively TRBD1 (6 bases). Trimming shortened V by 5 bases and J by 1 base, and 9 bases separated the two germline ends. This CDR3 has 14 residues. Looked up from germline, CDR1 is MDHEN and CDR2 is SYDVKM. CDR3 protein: CASSIGGSYNEQFF. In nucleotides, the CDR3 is TGTGCCAGCAGTATAGGGGGATCCTACAATGAGCAGTTCTTC.

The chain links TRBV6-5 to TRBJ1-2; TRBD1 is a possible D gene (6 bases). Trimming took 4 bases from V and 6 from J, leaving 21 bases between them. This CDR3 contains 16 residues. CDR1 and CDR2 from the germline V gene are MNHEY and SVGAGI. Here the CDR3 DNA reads TGTGCCAGCAGTTCTCGGACAGTTGGTTTCGCTCATGGCTACACCTTC. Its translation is CASSSRTVGFAHGYTF.

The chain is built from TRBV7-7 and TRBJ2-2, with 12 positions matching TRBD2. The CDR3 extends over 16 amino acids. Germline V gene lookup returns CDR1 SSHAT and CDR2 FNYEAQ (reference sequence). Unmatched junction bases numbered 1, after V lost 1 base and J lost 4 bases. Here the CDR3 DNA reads TGTGCCAGCAGCTTAGGGACTAGCGGGGTCACCGGGGAGCTGTTTTTT. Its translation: CASSLGTSGVTGELFF.

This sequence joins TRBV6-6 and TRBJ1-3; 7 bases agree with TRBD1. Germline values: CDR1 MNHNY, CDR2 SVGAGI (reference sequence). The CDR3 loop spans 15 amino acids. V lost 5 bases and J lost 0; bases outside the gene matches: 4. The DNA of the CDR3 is TGTGCCAGCAGTAAGGGGACAGACTCTGGAAACACCATATATTTT. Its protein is CASSKGTDSGNTIYF.

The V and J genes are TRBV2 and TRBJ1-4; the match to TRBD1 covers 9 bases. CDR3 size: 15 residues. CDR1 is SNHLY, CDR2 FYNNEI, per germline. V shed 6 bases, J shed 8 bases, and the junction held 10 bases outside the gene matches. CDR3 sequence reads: CASRPNRGLYEKLFF. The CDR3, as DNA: TGTGCCAGCAGGCCCAACAGGGGGCTATACGAAAAACTGTTTTTT.

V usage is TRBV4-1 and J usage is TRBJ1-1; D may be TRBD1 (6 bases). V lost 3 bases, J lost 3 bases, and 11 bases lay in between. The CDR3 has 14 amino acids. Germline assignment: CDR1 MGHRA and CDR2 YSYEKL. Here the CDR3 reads CASSQGRGDTEAFF. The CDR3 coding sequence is TGCGCCAGCAGCCAGGGCAGGGGAGACACTGAAGCTTTCTTT.

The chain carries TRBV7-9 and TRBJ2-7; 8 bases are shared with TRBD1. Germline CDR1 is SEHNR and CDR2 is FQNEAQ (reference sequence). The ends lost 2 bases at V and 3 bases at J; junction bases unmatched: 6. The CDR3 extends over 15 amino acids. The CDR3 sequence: CASSLWRGQDYEQYF. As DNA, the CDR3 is TGTGCCAGCAGCTTATGGAGGGGACAGGACTACGAGCAGTACTTC.

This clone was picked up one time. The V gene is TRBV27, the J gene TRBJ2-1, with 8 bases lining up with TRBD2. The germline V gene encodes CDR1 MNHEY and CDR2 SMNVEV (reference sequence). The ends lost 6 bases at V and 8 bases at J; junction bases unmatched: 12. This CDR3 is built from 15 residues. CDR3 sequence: CASREDFRGGHEQFF. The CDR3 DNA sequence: TGTGCCAGCAGGGAGGATTTCCGGGGGGGCCATGAGCAGTTCTTC.

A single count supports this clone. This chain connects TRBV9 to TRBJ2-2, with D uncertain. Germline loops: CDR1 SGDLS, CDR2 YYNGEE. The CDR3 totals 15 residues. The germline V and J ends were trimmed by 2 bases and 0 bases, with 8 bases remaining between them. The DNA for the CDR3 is TGTGCCAGCAGCGTTTTTTCGTCGAACACCGGGGAGCTGTTTTTT. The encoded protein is CASSVFSSNTGELFF.

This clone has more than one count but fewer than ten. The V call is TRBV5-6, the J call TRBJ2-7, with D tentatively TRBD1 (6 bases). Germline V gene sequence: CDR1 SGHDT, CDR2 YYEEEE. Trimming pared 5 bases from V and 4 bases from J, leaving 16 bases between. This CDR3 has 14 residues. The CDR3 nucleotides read TGTGCCAGCAGGTACAGGGCCGGCAATTACGAGCAGTACTTC. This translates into CASRYRAGNYEQYF.

The DNA of the CDR3 is TGCGCCAGCAGTGACCCCGCAGGGCGAGATAATGAAAAACTGTTTTTT. Protein product: CASSDPAGRDNEKLFF. V usage is TRBV10-2 and J usage is TRBJ1-4, with a weak D call TRBD1 (5 bases). The germline gives CDR1 WSHSY, CDR2 SAAADI. V shed 3 bases and J shed 4 bases, with 15 bases lying between them. CDR3 length: 16 residues.

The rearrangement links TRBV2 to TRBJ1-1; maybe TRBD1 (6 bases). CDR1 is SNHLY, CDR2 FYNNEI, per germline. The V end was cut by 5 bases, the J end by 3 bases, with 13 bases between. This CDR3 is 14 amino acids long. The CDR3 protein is CASSLQGKHTEAFF. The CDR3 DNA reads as TGTGCCAGCAGTCTACAGGGTAAGCACACTGAAGCTTTCTTT.

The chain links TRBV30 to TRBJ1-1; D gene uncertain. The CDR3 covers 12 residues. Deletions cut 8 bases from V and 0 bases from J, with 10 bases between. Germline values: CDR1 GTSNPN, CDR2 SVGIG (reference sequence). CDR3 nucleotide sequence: TGTGCCCCCGAGAATATGAACACTGAAGCTTTCTTT. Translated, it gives CAPENMNTEAFF.

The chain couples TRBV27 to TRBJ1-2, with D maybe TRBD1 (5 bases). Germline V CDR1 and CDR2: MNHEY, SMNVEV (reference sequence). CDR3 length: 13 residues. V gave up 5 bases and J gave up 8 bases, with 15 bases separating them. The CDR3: CASSPRGTYGYTF. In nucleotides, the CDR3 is TGTGCCAGCAGTCCGCGGGGGACCTACGGCTACACCTTC.

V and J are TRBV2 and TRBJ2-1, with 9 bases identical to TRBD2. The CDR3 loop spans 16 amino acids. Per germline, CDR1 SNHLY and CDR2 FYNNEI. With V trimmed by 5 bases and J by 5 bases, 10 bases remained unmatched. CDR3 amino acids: CASSPFGSGRHNEQFF. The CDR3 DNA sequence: TGTGCCAGCAGTCCCTTTGGGAGCGGGAGGCACAATGAGCAGTTCTTC.

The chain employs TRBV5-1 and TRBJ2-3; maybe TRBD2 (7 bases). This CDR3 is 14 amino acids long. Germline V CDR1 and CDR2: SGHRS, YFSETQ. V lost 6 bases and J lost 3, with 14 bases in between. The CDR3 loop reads CASKHEGGTDTQYF. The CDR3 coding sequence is TGCGCCAGCAAGCACGAGGGGGGGACAGATACGCAGTATTTT.

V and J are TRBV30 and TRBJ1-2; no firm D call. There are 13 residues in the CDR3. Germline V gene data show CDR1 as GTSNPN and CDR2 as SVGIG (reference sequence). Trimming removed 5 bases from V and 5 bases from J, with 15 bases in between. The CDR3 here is CAWVDERAYGYTF. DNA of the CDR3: TGTGCCTGGGTAGATGAGAGGGCGTATGGCTACACCTTC.

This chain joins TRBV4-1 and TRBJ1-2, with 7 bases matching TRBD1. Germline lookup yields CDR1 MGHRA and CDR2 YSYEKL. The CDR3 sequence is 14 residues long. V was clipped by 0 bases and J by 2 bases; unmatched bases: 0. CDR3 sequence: CASSQDRGNYGYTF. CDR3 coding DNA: TGCGCCAGCAGCCAAGACAGGGGGAACTATGGCTACACCTTC.

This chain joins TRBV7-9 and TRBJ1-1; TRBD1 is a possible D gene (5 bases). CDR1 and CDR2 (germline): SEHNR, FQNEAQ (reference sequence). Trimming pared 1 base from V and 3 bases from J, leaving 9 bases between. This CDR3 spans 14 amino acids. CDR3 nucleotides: TGTGCCAGCAGCTTAGACCCGGGGGACACTGAAGCTTTCTTT. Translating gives CASSLDPGDTEAFF.

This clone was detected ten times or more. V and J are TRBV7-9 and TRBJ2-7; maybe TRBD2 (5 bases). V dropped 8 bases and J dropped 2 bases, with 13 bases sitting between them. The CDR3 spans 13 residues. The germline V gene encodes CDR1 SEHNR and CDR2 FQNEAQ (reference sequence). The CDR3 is CASSRGVTYEQYF. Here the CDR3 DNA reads TGTGCCAGCTCCCGGGGTGTCACCTACGAGCAGTACTTC. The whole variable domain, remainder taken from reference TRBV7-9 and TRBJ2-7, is DTGVSQNPRHKITKRGQNVTFRCDPISEHNRLYWYRQTLGQGPEFLTYFQNEAQLEKSRLLSDRFSAERPKGSFSTLEIQRTEQGDSAMYLCASSRGVTYEQYFGPGTRLTVT.